This T cell receptor beta chain was documented in a study of cytomegalovirus exposure and HLA in healthy donors. Turning to the study itself: The platform used for the roughly 130 validation repertoires matched that of the 600 to 800 first-cohort repertoires, a later analysis reported.

This clone occurred once. Its antigen is not known. TCRdb keeps only in-frame clones here, not all; method: immunoSEQ multiplex PCR. This sample has approximately 88,000 clones, with roughly 83% found just once. Overall study results and limits: Under in vitro conditions, a few CMV-associated chains were confirmed as specific for CMV antigens.

Germline lookup yields CDR1 LGHNA and CDR2 YNFKEQ. This CDR3 is 16 amino acids long. V was clipped by 4 bases and J by 0 bases; unmatched bases: 1. Material for sequencing was PBMCs. V is TRBV4-2 and J is TRBJ2-3; 13 positions match TRBD2. This sequence originates from a woman aged 18 to 35 in good health and CMV-seropositive. The CDR3 sequence is CASSRLAGGSTDTQYF. CDR3 DNA: TGTGCCAGCAGCCGACTAGCGGGGGGAAGCACAGATACGCAGTATTTT.